The 24 T cell receptor beta chains presented below share a single source sample, sequenced in a study of breast tumors, draining lymph nodes, adjacent tissues. TCRdb independently ran MiXCR on the multiplex PCR reads; one entry per CDR3 protein. Counted here are some 200,000 distinct CDR3 sequences, around 33% occurring once; the ten biggest clones make up roughly 4%. Breast cancer patients provided tissue from their axillary draining lymph nodes. Sequenced: axillary lymph node tissue. All receptors derive from a female donor with breast cancer. Some clones in this sample may be carry-over from other donors' samples.

There are many counts of this clonotype. CDR3 in DNA: TGTGCCAGCCGGGGGGCCCTTGTGTACAATGAGCAGTTCTTC. It yields the protein CASRGALVYNEQFF. The chain couples TRBV2 to TRBJ2-1, with D possibly being TRBD2 (7 bases). The germline V gene encodes CDR1 SNHLY and CDR2 FYNNEI. The CDR3 covers 14 residues. V was trimmed by 8 bases and J by 4 bases, leaving 15 bases between them.

This clonotype was picked up many times. This chain uses TRBV19 with TRBJ2-1; TRBD2 matches 8 bases. V shed 3 bases and J 6 bases; nucleotides not matched to a gene: 4. The CDR3 covers 14 residues. Germline V gene sequence: CDR1 LNHDA, CDR2 SQIVND (reference sequence). The CDR3 bases are TGTGCCAGTAGTATTAGGACTAGCTCCAATGAGCAGTTCTTC. It encodes CASSIRTSSNEQFF.

The genes are TRBV3-1 and TRBJ1-1; 8 bases are a match to TRBD1. Germline lookup yields CDR1 LGHDT and CDR2 YNNKEL (reference sequence). CDR3 length equals 16 residues. The V and J ends lost 4 bases and 1 base, in that order; junction bases with no gene match: 8. The CDR3 DNA is TGTGCCAGCAGCCGAGGGACAGGAATTAAGAACACTGAAGCTTTCTTT. It specifies CASSRGTGIKNTEAFF.

This clonotype has at least ten counts. The chain is built from TRBV12-3 or TRBV12-4 and TRBJ2-7, with no clear D. V was pared by 3 bases and J by 3 bases, with 12 bases between. The CDR3 is made up of 14 amino acids. Here the CDR3 DNA reads TGTGCCAGCAGTTTTCAAGGCTGGGACTACGAGCAGTACTTC. It encodes CASSFQGWDYEQYF.

This clonotype has a count of ten or more. CDR3 DNA sequence: TGCGCCAGCAGCTTGGGCAAGTGGGGGAATGAGCAGTTCTTC. This gives the protein CASSLGKWGNEQFF. V usage is TRBV5-1 and J usage is TRBJ2-1; D possibly uses TRBD1 or TRBD2 (5 bases each). The CDR3 contains 14 residues. Trimming shortened V by 0 bases and J by 7 bases, and 11 bases separated the two germline ends. Germline CDR1 reads SGHRS; CDR2 reads YFSETQ.

This clonotype was detected only a few times. Given a much more abundant clone one base away, this may be a read error. This chain uses TRBV12-3 or TRBV12-4 with TRBJ2-3; 9 bases fit TRBD2. V was clipped by 3 bases and J by 3 bases; unmatched bases: 7. The CDR3 spans 16 residues. The CDR3 reads CASSFRAGGPTDTQYF. The CDR3 DNA sequence: TGTGCCAGCAGTTTCAGGGCGGGGGGGCCAACAGATACGCAGTATTTT.

This clonotype has a single count. A much larger clone differs by one base, so this may be a read error. The V call is TRBV6-5, the J call TRBJ2-7; 9 nucleotides line up with TRBD2. The CDR3 has 17 amino acids. Germline V gene lookup returns CDR1 MNHEY and CDR2 SVGAGI. The CDR3 sequence is CAGSRALKRGDTYEQYF. The CDR3 bases are TGTGCCGGCAGCAGGGCCCTTAAGCGGGGGGATACCTACGAGCAGTACTTC.

About this clonotype: A junction boundary mismatches the germline segment, possibly from a read error. The chain uses TRBV20-1 and TRBJ2-3; 10 positions match TRBD2. Germline assignment: CDR1 DFQATT and CDR2 SNEGSKA (reference sequence). The CDR3 runs 14 residues. CDR3 sequence (DNA): TGCAGTGCCGCAGCGGGGGGGGACACAGCTACGCAGTATTTT. It is translated as CSAAAGGDTATQYF.

This clonotype was seen at least ten times. J is TRBJ2-4 and V is TRBV24-1; maybe TRBD2 (6 bases). The CDR3 spans 13 residues. The V and J ends lost 3 bases and 9 bases respectively, with 11 bases between them. CDR1 KGHDR and CDR2 SFDVKD come from the germline V gene. CDR3 sequence: CATSDLAWGIQYF. CDR3 coding DNA: TGTGCCACCAGTGATCTAGCGTGGGGCATTCAGTACTTC.

This clonotype was detected ten times or more. The chain joins TRBV19 to TRBJ2-2, with TRBD2 matching over 10 bases. The CDR3 loop spans 18 amino acids. V was pared by 3 bases and J by 4 bases, with 11 bases of the junction left unmatched. Germline V CDR1 and CDR2: LNHDA, SQIVND (reference sequence). CDR3 residues: CASSIGLAGEGLTGELFF. CDR3 DNA sequence: TGTGCCAGTAGTATCGGGCTAGCGGGAGAGGGGCTCACCGGGGAGCTGTTTTTT.

This clonotype occurred many times. The rearrangement uses TRBV20-1 and TRBJ1-5; D gene uncertain. The CDR3 is 14 amino acids. V shed 5 bases and J shed 6 bases, with 17 bases lying between them. The germline V gene encodes CDR1 DFQATT and CDR2 SNEGSKA (reference sequence). The CDR3 protein is CSASRSGSSQPQHF. CDR3 nucleotide sequence: TGCAGTGCTTCCCGTTCGGGGTCTTCTCAGCCCCAGCATTTT.

This clonotype was seen ten or more times. One end of the junction fails to match germline, which may point to a read error. The chain is built from TRBV2 and TRBJ1-2; D perhaps matches TRBD1 (5 bases). Per germline, CDR1 SNHLY and CDR2 FYNNEI. This CDR3 spans 14 amino acids. For the CDR3, the DNA is TGTACCAGCAGTGTGAATAGGGGCTACTATGGCTACACCTTC. Amino acid sequence: CTSSVNRGYYGYTF.

This clonotype showed up many times. This sequence joins TRBV6-2 or TRBV6-3 and TRBJ2-5; D not certain. The V gene lost 3 bases and the J gene lost 11 bases, with 13 bases spanning the gap. This CDR3 comprises 12 residues. Germline V gives CDR1 MNHEY, CDR2 SVGEGT. CDR3: CASSYLQRPQYF. The DNA of the CDR3 is TGTGCCAGCAGTTATTTGCAGAGACCTCAGTACTTC.

This clonotype was detected many times. The genes are TRBV11-2 and TRBJ1-2; D possibly corresponds to TRBD1 (6 bases). CDR3 length equals 16 residues. The germline gives CDR1 SGHAT, CDR2 FQNNGV. Trimming removed 4 bases from V and 2 bases from J, with 17 bases in between. The CDR3 spells CASSSHPWTANYGYTF. CDR3 in DNA: TGTGCCAGCAGCTCCCACCCATGGACAGCCAACTATGGCTACACCTTC.

With respect to this clonotype: A much larger clone lies a single base off, so this may be a read error. The chain couples TRBV20-1 to TRBJ2-1, with 9 nucleotides matching TRBD2. Germline CDR1 reads DFQATT; CDR2 reads SNEGSKA (reference sequence). The CDR3 runs 13 residues. CDR3 DNA: TGCAGTGCTAGAGATCAGGCTAGCGGGACGGCCGCCTTC. This encodes CSARDQASGTAAF.

In its sample, this clonotype was seen many times. The chain is built from TRBV12-5 and TRBJ2-1, with 9 bases matching TRBD1. Per the germline V gene, CDR1 is LGHNT and CDR2 is FRNRAP. V lost 1 base to trimming and J lost 10 bases; unmatched junction nucleotides: 2. There are 13 residues in the CDR3. Written as DNA, the CDR3 is TGTGCTAGTGGTTTGGGGACAGGGGAAGAGCAGTTCTTC. Its protein is CASGLGTGEEQFF.

Turning to this clonotype: Just one base apart from a much larger clone, this may be a read error. The genes are TRBV27 and TRBJ1-5; 9 positions match TRBD1. The J call may not be correct, given that the DNA end is closer to TRBJ2-3. The CDR3 has 15 amino acids. Germline V gene lookup returns CDR1 MNHEY and CDR2 SMNVEV (reference sequence). The CDR3 DNA sequence: TGTGCCAGCAGGGACAGGGGCATTAGCAATCAGCCCCAGTATTTT. The encoded protein is CASRDRGISNQPQYF.

This clonotype was found a few times. This chain joins TRBV11-2 and TRBJ2-1, with no clear D. Germline CDR1 is SGHAT and CDR2 is FQNNGV. This CDR3 contains 13 residues. Trimming shortened V by 3 bases and J by 9 bases, and 12 bases separated the two germline ends. CDR3: CASSFARWGEQFF. The CDR3 nucleotides read TGTGCCAGCAGCTTCGCCCGATGGGGTGAGCAGTTCTTC. The full variable domain, rest sourced from reference TRBV11-2 and TRBJ2-1, is EAGVAQSPRYKIIEKRQSVAFWCNPISGHATLYWYQQILGQGPKLLIQFQNNGVVDDSQLPKDRFSAERLKGVDSTLKIQPAKLEDSAVYLCASSFARWGEQFFGPGTRLTVL.

Only a few counts were recorded for this clonotype. This chain joins TRBV27 and TRBJ1-4; the match to TRBD1 covers 8 bases. CDR1 is MNHEY, CDR2 SMNVEV, per germline (reference sequence). This CDR3 spans 16 amino acids. J lost 3 bases, V lost 5 bases, and 8 bases had no gene match. CDR3 in amino acids: CASSQGAGGANEKLFF. Written as DNA, the CDR3 is TGTGCCAGCAGTCAGGGGGCGGGGGGGGCTAATGAAAAACTGTTTTTT.

The V call is TRBV6-1, the J call TRBJ1-1, with D unresolved. Deletions cut 3 bases from V and 11 bases from J, with 13 bases between. The CDR3 extends over 12 amino acids. CDR1 and CDR2 (germline): MNHNS, SASEGT. The CDR3 DNA reads TGTGCCAGCAGTGATTGGGCCTCCTCGGCTTTCTTT. It yields the protein CASSDWASSAFF.

The chain couples TRBV4-1 to TRBJ1-6; possible D gene TRBD1, 6 bases. The V end was cut by 1 base, the J end by 9 bases, with 10 bases between. This CDR3 is 14 amino acids long. CDR1 and CDR2 from the germline V gene are MGHRA and YSYEKL. CDR3 coding DNA: TGCGCCAGCAGCCAAGGAGGGGGGTCTTCACCCCTCCACTTT. Protein sequence: CASSQGGGSSPLHF.

This clonotype turned up a few times. In DNA form, the CDR3 reads TGTGCCTGGAAAAGGGTGGCGGTTGCTGAAGCTTTCTTT. Protein sequence: CAWKRVAVAEAFF. V usage is TRBV30 and J usage is TRBJ1-1; the D is unclear. This CDR3 contains 13 residues. V shed 4 bases and J shed 6 bases, with 15 bases lying between them. Germline V gives CDR1 GTSNPN, CDR2 SVGIG (reference sequence).

The chain carries TRBV7-9 and TRBJ1-2; D ambiguous. The CDR3 loop spans 14 amino acids. CDR1 and CDR2 from the germline V gene are SEHNR and FQNEAQ (reference sequence). The V gene lost 1 base and the J gene lost 3 bases, with 9 bases spanning the gap. For the CDR3, the DNA is TGTGCCAGCAGCTTAGGACAAGACTACTATGGCTACACCTTC. Amino acid sequence: CASSLGQDYYGYTF.

This clonotype showed up just once. The chain couples TRBV29-1 to TRBJ2-2; D possibly corresponds to TRBD2 (7 bases). This CDR3 has 13 amino acids. Germline V gene sequence: CDR1 SQVTM, CDR2 ANQGSEA. The germline V and J ends were trimmed by 6 bases and 8 bases, with 16 bases remaining between them. CDR3 loop: CSVAGTTGGELFF. The CDR3 nucleotides are TGCAGCGTAGCAGGGACTACAGGGGGGGAGCTGTTTTTT.